This T cell receptor (beta chain) originates from a study of glioma-infiltrating T cells after dendritic cell vaccination (dated by TCRdb to the mid-2010s). The study in broad terms: A cohort of roughly 15 glioblastoma patients from Phase I and II dendritic cell vaccination trials was included, of whom 9 were newly diagnosed and 6 had recurrent disease. Tumor-infiltrating lymphocyte content was quantified and tumor and blood repertoires were compared in dendritic cell-vaccinated glioblastoma patients by deep sequencing of TCR beta CDR3 regions. Each patient got three intradermal injections of the dendritic cell vaccine, spaced at biweekly intervals, in the arm below the axilla. Between about 2003 and 2013, patients were given autologous tumor lysate-pulsed dendritic cell vaccination. TCR sequencing metrics, including TIL content and tumor-blood repertoire overlap, were correlated with survival after dendritic cell vaccination. To make the vaccine, monocyte-derived dendritic cells were cultured for about seven days with IL-4 and GM-CSF and then pulsed overnight with autologous tumor lysate. Results the study describes overall, beyond this receptor: No direct relationship between TCR clonality and survival was found, suggesting that a diverse polyclonal response may matter. The cohort was small and heterogeneous, with few patients having full blood and tumor sets and even fewer initial-recurrent tumor pairs. The TCR overlap response model with three groups was called speculative and said to need prospective validation. After dendritic cell vaccination, a higher estimated pretreatment TIL content predicted longer time to progression and overall survival.

Only one count was recorded for this clone. Its antigen remains undetermined. No base qualities exist here, and no much larger clone lies one base off it. TCRB CDR3 regions were amplified from about 2 ug genomic DNA, or all available DNA if less, using the immunoSEQ assay. The multiplex PCR relied on 60 forward primers for TCR V beta segments and 13 reverse primers for J beta segments. Synthetic control templates were spiked into each sample at limiting dilution to estimate reads per starting template. The Illumina HiSeq System generated 87 bp sequencing reads. Per the source publication's procedure: To remove PCR and sequencing errors, closely related sequences were merged with a nearest neighbor algorithm. TCR overlap was measured as the percentage of unique tumor TCR beta sequences also present in the same patient's peripheral blood. What TCRdb holds here is the immuneACCESS table cut down to in-frame rearrangements. Part of the clones is not present; checked against another copy, under half of the missing clones reflect an unresolved V gene, and the others are unexplained. That table is the source of V, J and clone size, and D and trimming were worked out from the DNA. The sample table records under 130,000 clones; around 90% of these occur just once. Around 2.6% of the sample lies in the top ten.

Including cysteine and phenylalanine, the CDR3 has 12 amino acids. The kept DNA is CDR3 alone, 36 bases in frame from the first base. The germline V gene specifies SGHRS as CDR1 and YFSETQ as CDR2. V is cut back by 4 bases and J by 5 bases, with 2 bases in the junction unmatched. The time point label on this specimen signifies: after dendritic cell vaccination, including at tumor progression/relapse. Patients were selected on the basis of adequate residual fresh-frozen tumor tissue and more than two years of available survival data. None of the glioblastoma patients carried an isocitrate dehydrogenase mutation, although molecular status otherwise varied. PBMC collection took place before vaccination, two weeks after the third vaccination, and at tumor progression if progression occurred. The Qiagen DNeasy Blood extraction Kit was used to extract genomic DNA.

This sample comprised blood, obtained after dendritic cell vaccination. This clonotype was sampled from a human donor with glioblastoma. The receptor chain draws on TRBV5-1 and TRBJ1-2; the central 7 bases match TRBD1. CDR3 protein: CASSIQGYGYTF. Here is the DNA: TGCGCCAGCAGCATACAGGGGTATGGCTACACCTTC. Reference TRBV5-1 and TRBJ1-2 proteins supply the regions before and after the CDR3; the full variable domain is: KAGVTQTPRYLIKTRGQQVTLSCSPISGHRSVSWYQQTPGQGLQFLFEYFSETQRNKGNFPGRFSGRQFSNSRSEMNVSTLELGDSALYLCASSIQGYGYTFGSGTRLTVV.